These T cell receptor beta chains were read from a single sample in a study of vaccination and CD4 T cells after COVID-19. MiXCR was run by TCRdb on the PCR reads, yielding one entry per CDR3 protein. The table has just under 4,500 distinct CDR3 sequences, over 20% seen once. These receptors' targets are unknown. This material consisted of CD4+ T cells from blood, cultured in vitro, taken after SARS-CoV-2 vaccination. The receptors here all came from a human donor who had recovered from COVID-19. Each CDR3 is given with its conserved first and last residue. Each record gives: clone size, D gene, V gene, J gene, CDR3 DNA, CDR3 protein. D genes are given only for firm matches. Clone size is given for some rows only: seen once, a few or many times, or a class if the clone is expanded.

clone size: few
D gene: TRBD1
V gene: TRBV6-2/TRBV6-3
J gene: TRBJ2-2
CDR3 DNA: TGTGCCAGCAGCCACCGCACAACAGGGGGCACCGGGGAGCTGTTTTTT
CDR3 protein: CASSHRTTGGTGELFF

clone size: NA
D gene: NA
V gene: TRBV7-9
J gene: TRBJ1-1
CDR3 DNA: TGTGCCAGCAGCTTCACAACGCGGGGGCAGGGGCTGAACACTGAAGCTTTCTTT
CDR3 protein: CASSFTTRGQGLNTEAFF

clone size: medium-sized
D gene: TRBD2
V gene: TRBV5-1
J gene: TRBJ2-5
CDR3 DNA: TGCGCCAGCAGCTTGGGACTAGCGGGGGGGCAAGAGACCCAGTACTTC
CDR3 protein: CASSLGLAGGQETQYF

clone size: few
D gene: NA
V gene: TRBV25-1
J gene: TRBJ1-5
CDR3 DNA: TGTGCCAGCAGTGAAGTCGGGGGGGGTCAGCCCCAGCATTTT
CDR3 protein: CASSEVGGGQPQHF

clone size: medium-sized
D gene: NA
V gene: TRBV7-9
J gene: TRBJ2-7
CDR3 DNA: TGTGCCAGCAGCTCTAGGGTAACAGGGTCGGGGGAGCAGTACTTC
CDR3 protein: CASSSRVTGSGEQYF

clone size: few
D gene: NA
V gene: TRBV9
J gene: TRBJ2-5
CDR3 DNA: TGTGCCAGCAGCGTAGACTCGGGGTACCAAGAGACCCAGTACTTC
CDR3 protein: CASSVDSGYQETQYF

clone size: few
D gene: TRBD1
V gene: TRBV6-1
J gene: TRBJ1-5
CDR3 DNA: TGTGCCAGCAAGGGAGGGGGCGTAAGGTCCCAGCATTTT
CDR3 protein: CASKGGGVRSQHF

clone size: medium-sized
D gene: NA
V gene: TRBV11-2
J gene: TRBJ2-7
CDR3 DNA: TGTGCCAGCAGCTTAGCCCCTCCCTACGAGCAGTACTTC
CDR3 protein: CASSLAPPYEQYF

clone size: many
D gene: TRBD1
V gene: TRBV6-1
J gene: TRBJ1-2
CDR3 DNA: TGTGCCAGCAGTGAAGCGACAGGGGGACATGGCTACACCTTC
CDR3 protein: CASSEATGGHGYTF

clone size: medium-sized
D gene: TRBD1
V gene: TRBV7-9
J gene: TRBJ1-2
CDR3 DNA: TGTGCCAGCAGCCCAATGGGACAGTTGTCAGATGGCTACACCTTC
CDR3 protein: CASSPMGQLSDGYTF

clone size: NA
D gene: NA
V gene: TRBV5-6
J gene: TRBJ2-7
CDR3 DNA: TGTGCCAGCAGCCAGGACTCCTACGAGCAGTACTTC
CDR3 protein: CASSQDSYEQYF

clone size: large
D gene: NA
V gene: TRBV15
J gene: TRBJ2-7
CDR3 DNA: TGTGCCACCAGCAGAGATCGTACCCGATTGGGACCCTACGAGCAGTACTTC
CDR3 protein: CATSRDRTRLGPYEQYF

clone size: many
D gene: NA
V gene: TRBV6-4
J gene: TRBJ1-5
CDR3 DNA: TGTGCCAGCAGTGACTCGTTAAGCAATCAGCCCCAGCATTTT
CDR3 protein: CASSDSLSNQPQHF